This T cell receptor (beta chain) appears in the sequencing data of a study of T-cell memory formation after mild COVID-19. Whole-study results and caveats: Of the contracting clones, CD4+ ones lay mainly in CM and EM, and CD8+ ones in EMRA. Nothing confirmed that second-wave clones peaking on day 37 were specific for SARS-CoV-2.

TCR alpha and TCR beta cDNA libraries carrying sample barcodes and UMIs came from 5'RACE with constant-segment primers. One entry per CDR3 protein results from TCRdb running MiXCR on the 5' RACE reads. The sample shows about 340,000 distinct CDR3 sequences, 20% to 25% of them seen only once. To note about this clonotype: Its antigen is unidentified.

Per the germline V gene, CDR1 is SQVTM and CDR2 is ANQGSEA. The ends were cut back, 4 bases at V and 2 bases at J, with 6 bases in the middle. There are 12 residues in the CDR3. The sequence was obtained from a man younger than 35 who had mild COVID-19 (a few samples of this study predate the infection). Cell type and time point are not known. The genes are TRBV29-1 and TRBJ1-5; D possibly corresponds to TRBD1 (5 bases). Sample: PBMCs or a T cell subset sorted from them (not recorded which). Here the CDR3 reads CSVAQGNQPQHF. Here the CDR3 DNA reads TGCAGCGTTGCACAGGGCAATCAGCCCCAGCATTTT.